This T cell receptor beta chain is from a study of T-cell memory formation after mild COVID-19. Across the study: Each donor largely had its own TCR clusters.

Each CDR3 protein gets one entry after TCRdb re-called the 5' RACE reads with MiXCR. The profile shows under 300,000 distinct CDR3 sequences, 7.5% to 10% of them singletons. Study-level findings and limits: Some clones that responded were present in memory (sampled pre-infection), which suggests cross-reactive memory joined.

V lost 8 bases, J lost 1 base, and 0 bases stayed unmatched. Germline-derived CDR1 and CDR2 are MNHNY and SVGAGI (reference sequence). The CDR3 length is 13 residues. Details on this clonotype: The antigen remains undetermined.

The origin of this receptor is a man between 18 and 35 years old who had mild COVID-19 (a few samples of this study predate the infection). Cell type and time point are not known. V usage is TRBV6-6 and J usage is TRBJ2-3; 10 bases align to TRBD2. Material: PBMCs or a T cell subset sorted from them (not recorded which). For the CDR3, the DNA is TGTGCCAGCGGACTAGCGGGCACAGATACGCAGTATTTT. Translating gives CASGLAGTDTQYF.